This T cell receptor beta chain was identified during a study of blood T cell repertoires in COVID-19. Across the whole study: T cells, B-cell-depleted T cells, or PBMCs provided the cDNA or gDNA that served as material.

The CDR3 length is 15 residues. Germline V gene sequence: CDR1 SGHTS, CDR2 YDEGEE. V was pared by 1 base and J by 0 bases, with 8 bases between. Original analysis: The authors estimated nucleated cell counts from reference gene primer amplification. Profiled with immunoSEQ multiplex PCR; TCRdb holds only in-frame clones, not every one. The DNA was the basis for D and trimming; V, J and clone size are from that table. The sample has hundreds of thousands of clones, 70% to 90% seen once; the top ten hold about 0.7%. This clonotype was obtained from a human donor in a cohort sampled during active COVID-19. Input material: peripheral blood. V and J are TRBV5-8 and TRBJ1-5, with no clear D. The DNA for the CDR3 is TGTGCCAGCAGCTTGTGGGCGTATAGCAATCAGCCCCAGCATTTT. This sequence encodes CASSLWAYSNQPQHF.